The 10 T cell receptor beta chains given below trace back to one sample, sequenced in a study of blood T cell repertoires in COVID-19. Produced via immunoSEQ multiplex PCR; TCRdb's table is partial and in-frame only. The sample shows 97,000 or so clones, 75% to 95% of them seen only once. Sequencing was carried out using peripheral blood. These receptors all come from a man aged 60 to 69 with acute or convalescent COVID-19.

The V call is TRBV10-3, the J call TRBJ2-5; D gene uncertain. Germline V gene lookup returns CDR1 ENHRY and CDR2 SYGVKD. V lost 2 bases, J lost 5 bases, and 9 bases lay in between. The CDR3 loop spans 13 amino acids. This CDR3 reads CAISEDIQETQYF. CDR3 sequence (DNA): TGTGCCATCAGTGAGGACATCCAGGAGACCCAGTACTTC.

J is TRBJ1-5 and V is TRBV3-1 (or the pseudogene TRBV3-2); maybe TRBD1 (5 bases). The CDR3 is 15 amino acids. V shed 1 base and J shed 2 bases, with 9 bases lying between them. CDR1 and CDR2 from the germline V gene are LGHDT and YNNKEL (reference sequence). This chain's CDR3 is CASSQGGGGNQPQHF. CDR3 sequence (DNA): TGTGCCAGCAGCCAAGGGGGCGGTGGCAATCAGCCCCAGCATTTT.

In regard to this clone: Distinct nucleotide sequences in the sample also encode this CDR3. This chain uses TRBV6-5 with TRBJ1-2; tentatively, D is TRBD1 (5 bases). The CDR3 spans 12 residues. Germline CDR1 reads MNHEY; CDR2 reads SVGAGI. Trimming pared 2 bases from V and 11 bases from J, leaving 12 bases between. The CDR3 region is CASSYRGGGYTF. The CDR3 DNA is TGTGCCAGCAGTTACCGGGGCGGGGGATACACCTTC.

V and J are TRBV5-8 and TRBJ2-5; tentative D call: TRBD1 (6 bases). The CDR3 is 16 residues long. From germline, CDR1 is SGHTS and CDR2 YDEGEE. With 5 bases removed from V and 4 bases from J, the gap between germline ends came to 21 bases. The CDR3: CASSYRDGLVGETQYF. CDR3 DNA sequence: TGTGCCAGCAGTTACAGGGACGGGTTGGTCGGAGAGACCCAGTACTTC.

The J gene is TRBJ1-3, the V gene TRBV6-6; 7 nucleotides match TRBD1. The CDR3 is 15 residues long. The trim removed 0 bases at V and 2 bases at J, leaving 1 base unmatched. Germline V CDR1 and CDR2: MNHNY, SVGAGI (reference sequence). The CDR3 loop is CASSYSTGTGNTIYF. The CDR3 DNA sequence: TGTGCCAGCAGTTACTCGACAGGGACTGGAAACACCATATATTTT.

The chain combines TRBV9 with TRBJ1-1; unclear D gene. Germline CDR1 reads SGDLS; CDR2 reads YYNGEE. The V end was cut by 2 bases, the J end by 3 bases, with 11 bases between. The CDR3 consists of 14 residues. CDR3 in DNA: TGTGCCAGCAGCGTCGTATCCCACTACACTGAAGCTTTCTTT. It codes for CASSVVSHYTEAFF.

The chain carries TRBV18 and TRBJ1-1, with 8 positions matching TRBD1. The junction had 6 bases not matched to a gene; V was cut back by 6 bases and J by 3 bases. Germline assignment: CDR1 KGHSH and CDR2 LQKENI. The CDR3 is 14 amino acids. The CDR3 DNA follows: TGTGCCAGCTCGCCTCAGGGGGCCGACACTGAAGCTTTCTTT. It yields the protein CASSPQGADTEAFF.

The V and J genes are TRBV5-1 and TRBJ2-7; D might be TRBD2 (5 bases). The germline V gene encodes CDR1 SGHRS and CDR2 YFSETQ. V lost 0 bases and J 3 bases, leaving 16 bases between the germline ends. This CDR3 comprises 16 residues. In DNA form, the CDR3 reads TGCGCCAGCAGCTTGGCTCTGCGGGTCACGGGCTACGAGCAGTACTTC. Protein product: CASSLALRVTGYEQYF.

The J gene is TRBJ1-2, the V gene TRBV30; weak D call: TRBD1 (6 bases). Germline V CDR1 and CDR2: GTSNPN, SVGIG (reference sequence). V dropped 1 base and J dropped 1 base, with 7 bases sitting between them. The CDR3 is 13 amino acids. The CDR3 nucleotides read TGTGCCTGGAGTGAAGGGGGTAACTATGGCTACACCTTC. This encodes CAWSEGGNYGYTF. The whole variable domain, remainder taken from reference TRBV30 and TRBJ1-2, is SQTIHQWPATLVQPVGSPLSLECTVEGTSNPNLYWYRQAAGRGLQLLFYSVGIGQISSEVPQNLSASRPQDRQFILSSKKLLLSDSGFYLCAWSEGGNYGYTFGSGTRLTVV.

The J gene is TRBJ1-1, the V gene TRBV2; D remains unclear. Trimming pared 4 bases from V and 3 bases from J, leaving 9 bases between. Germline CDR1 reads SNHLY; CDR2 reads FYNNEI. The CDR3 extends over 13 amino acids. CDR3 in DNA: TGTGCCAGCAGTGCGATGAGAGACACTGAAGCTTTCTTT. Encoded protein: CASSAMRDTEAFF. Full variable domain (missing parts from reference TRBV2 and TRBJ1-1): EPEVTQTPSHQVTQMGQEVILRCVPISNHLYFYWYRQILGQKVEFLVSFYNNEISEKSEIFDDQFSVERPDGSNFTLKIRSTKLEDSAMYFCASSAMRDTEAFFGQGTRLTVV.